The 24 T cell receptor beta chains below all came from one sample that was sequenced in a study of shared clonotypes between healthy human individuals. The data were produced by immunoSEQ multiplex PCR, yet TCRdb's version contains in-frame clones alone and is incomplete. Among over 400,000 clones listed, 70% to 85% were seen once. What was sequenced was PBMCs. These receptor sequences come from a woman between 35 and 50 years old in good health. Some clones in this sample may be carry-over from other donors' samples.

This rearrangement joins TRBV6-5 to TRBJ1-1; D is possibly TRBD1 (6 bases). The CDR3 length is 14 residues. Germline values: CDR1 MNHEY, CDR2 SVGAGI. V lost 2 bases and J lost 5, with 12 bases in between. CDR3 DNA sequence: TGTGCCAGCAGTTACCGGGGGGGGCGGACTGAAGCTTTCTTT. Protein product: CASSYRGGRTEAFF.

The chain employs TRBV7-2 and TRBJ1-5; D is perhaps TRBD1 (5 bases). The germline V gene encodes CDR1 SGHTA and CDR2 FQGNSA. The length of the CDR3 is 14 residues. V lost 1 base and J lost 7, with 11 bases in between. The CDR3 nucleotides read TGTGCCAGCAGCTTAGTCAGGGAGACCCAGCCCCAGCATTTT. This codes for CASSLVRETQPQHF.

This clone appeared a few times. V and J are TRBV5-1 and TRBJ2-7; D might be TRBD1 or TRBD2, each matching 5 bases. The CDR3 is 14 amino acids. Trimming took off 4 bases at V and 4 bases at J, with 15 bases between the two ends. Germline CDR1 is SGHRS and CDR2 is YFSETQ. This chain's CDR3 is CASSDGTSFYEQYF. In nucleotides, the CDR3 is TGCGCCAGCAGCGACGGGACCTCATTTTACGAGCAGTACTTC. Full variable domain (remainder filled in from reference TRBV5-1 and TRBJ2-7): KAGVTQTPRYLIKTRGQQVTLSCSPISGHRSVSWYQQTPGQGLQFLFEYFSETQRNKGNFPGRFSGRQFSNSRSEMNVSTLELGDSALYLCASSDGTSFYEQYFGPGTRLTVT.

V and J are TRBV9 and TRBJ2-5; the match to TRBD2 covers 11 bases. The last part of the DNA fits TRBJ2-7 better; the J call may be wrong. Looked up from germline, CDR1 is SGDLS and CDR2 is YYNGEE. The CDR3 sequence is 14 residues long. CDR3: CASSAGTSGYEQYF. Here the CDR3 DNA reads TGTGCCAGCAGCGCCGGGACTAGCGGCTACGAGCAGTACTTC.

This chain uses TRBV10-2 with TRBJ2-2; D is unclear. The germline V gene has CDR1 WSHSY and CDR2 SAAADI. Trimming left V 4 bases short and J 1 base short, with 13 bases between. The CDR3 is made up of 16 amino acids. CDR3 DNA: TGCGCCAGCAGTGGATCCCGGCAGATGAACACCGGGGAGCTGTTTTTT. Amino acids: CASSGSRQMNTGELFF.

In this sample, this clone turned up many times. The chain joins TRBV11-2 to TRBJ2-1, with D maybe TRBD2 (6 bases). Germline V gene data show CDR1 as SGHAT and CDR2 as FQNNGV. V was trimmed by 2 bases and J by 4 bases, leaving 15 bases between them. This CDR3 has 16 amino acids. The CDR3 region has the DNA TGTGCCAGCAGCTTAACGGGCGGGGAATTGTACAATGAGCAGTTCTTC. Translated: CASSLTGGELYNEQFF.

This rearrangement joins TRBV7-2 to TRBJ1-2; a weak D match, TRBD1 (6 bases). This CDR3 is built from 13 residues. Trimming cost V 5 bases and J 4 bases, with 11 bases left between them. Germline loops: CDR1 SGHTA, CDR2 FQGNSA. The CDR3 DNA reads as TGTGCCAGCAGCCGGACAGAACCCTATGGCTACACCTTC. It translates to CASSRTEPYGYTF.

The gene calls are TRBV7-2 and TRBJ1-4; D may be TRBD1 (6 bases). Germline lookup yields CDR1 SGHTA and CDR2 FQGNSA. Trimming pared 0 bases from V and 8 bases from J, leaving 16 bases between. The CDR3 has 16 residues. The CDR3 nucleotides are TGTGCCAGCAGCTTAGCGCTAGGGCAGGGGTACGAAAAACTGTTTTTT. Translation: CASSLALGQGYEKLFF.

This chain joins TRBV10-1 and TRBJ2-2; unclear D gene. V gave up 2 bases and J gave up 6 bases, with 4 bases separating them. The germline V gene has CDR1 WNHNN and CDR2 SYGVQD (reference sequence). The CDR3 is made up of 12 amino acids. In nucleotides, the CDR3 is TGCGCCAGCAGTGAGGGTCCCGGGGAGCTGTTTTTT. Its translation: CASSEGPGELFF.

On this clone itself: A much larger clone differs by one base, so this may be a read error. This specimen includes other DNA sequences encoding the same CDR3. The rearrangement joins TRBV25-1 to TRBJ2-2; 7 bases agree with TRBD2. Germline-derived CDR1 and CDR2 are MGHDK and SYGVNS. The CDR3 has 17 amino acids. CDR3 nucleotides: TGTGCCAGCAGTGAATGGGGAGGGATAGGGTTTCCCGGGGAGCTGTTCTTT. Its protein is CASSEWGGIGFPGELFF.

In this sample, this clone turned up once. The chain combines TRBV5-4 with TRBJ1-2, with a weak D call TRBD1 (5 bases). Per the germline V gene, CDR1 is SGHNT and CDR2 is YYREEE (reference sequence). The CDR3 sequence is 15 residues long. V was trimmed by 4 bases and J by 4 bases, leaving 17 bases between them. The CDR3 coding sequence is TGTGCCAGCAGCGCTAGCAGTGGGGCGGTCTATGGCTACACCTTC. It encodes CASSASSGAVYGYTF.

The V call is TRBV9, the J call TRBJ2-5; D is perhaps TRBD2 (7 bases). Germline V gene data show CDR1 as SGDLS and CDR2 as YYNGEE. This CDR3 contains 15 residues. V was pared by 4 bases and J by 2 bases, with 15 bases between. The CDR3, as DNA: TGTGCCAGCAGCTTTGGCGGGGGCAGACAAGAGACCCAGTACTTC. Protein product: CASSFGGGRQETQYF.

This chain's CDR3 is CASSLVGQTTPEAFF. CDR3 DNA: TGTGCCAGCAGCTTAGTCGGACAGACCACCCCTGAAGCTTTCTTT. This chain links TRBV7-9 with TRBJ1-1; D perhaps matches TRBD1 (6 bases). Trimming cost V 1 base and J 6 bases, with 15 bases left between them. The CDR3 has 15 residues. The germline gives CDR1 SEHNR, CDR2 FQNEAQ (reference sequence).

The CDR3 bases are TGTGCCAGCAGCTTAGGTAGCGGGAGTTGGAATGAGCAGTTCTTC. Its translation is CASSLGSGSWNEQFF. The V call is TRBV7-6, the J call TRBJ2-1, with 9 bases fitting TRBD2. This CDR3 comprises 15 residues. Trimming cost V 1 base and J 7 bases; bases outside gene matches: 5. Looked up from germline, CDR1 is SGHVS and CDR2 is FNYEAQ. The variable domain in full, with the rest retrieved from reference TRBV7-6 and TRBJ2-1, is GAGVSQSPRYKVTKRGQDVALRCDPISGHVSLYWYRQALGQGPEFLTYFNYEAQQDKSGLPNDRFSAERPEGSISTLTIQRTEQRDSAMYRCASSLGSGSWNEQFFGPGTRLTVL.

V usage is TRBV5-1 and J usage is TRBJ1-4; TRBD1 matches 11 bases. The V gene end was trimmed by 4 bases and the J gene end by 4 bases; junction bases not matched to a gene: 6. From germline, CDR1 is SGHRS and CDR2 YFSETQ. CDR3 length: 16 amino acids. CDR3 amino acids: CASSTGQGGGNEKLFF. The CDR3 region has the DNA TGCGCCAGCAGCACGGGACAGGGGGGTGGTAATGAAAAACTGTTTTTT.

This chain connects TRBV30 to TRBJ1-3; 10 bases match TRBD1. Germline values: CDR1 GTSNPN, CDR2 SVGIG (reference sequence). This CDR3 spans 16 amino acids. With V trimmed by 3 bases and J by 3 bases, 8 bases remained unmatched. CDR3 in DNA: TGTGCCTGGAGCGGGGGGGACAGGGGACTTGGAAACACCATATATTTT. Translating gives CAWSGGDRGLGNTIYF.

This clone showed up many times. The chain carries TRBV6-1 and TRBJ2-1, with D hard to call. The CDR3 is 14 residues long. Germline-derived CDR1 and CDR2 are MNHNS and SASEGT. The germline V and J ends were trimmed by 1 base and 4 bases, with 8 bases remaining between them. CDR3 region: CASSEEQSYNEQFF. In nucleotides, the CDR3 is TGTGCCAGCAGTGAAGAACAGAGTTACAATGAGCAGTTCTTC.

The chain carries TRBV9 and TRBJ1-1; 7 bases fit TRBD1. Germline CDR1 reads SGDLS; CDR2 reads YYNGEE. The ends lost 3 bases at V and 0 bases at J; junction bases unmatched: 5. This CDR3 is built from 15 residues. The CDR3 bases are TGTGCCAGCAGCGCCCTACAGGGGATGAACACTGAAGCTTTCTTT. This encodes CASSALQGMNTEAFF.

The chain carries TRBV2 and TRBJ2-7; TRBD2 agrees at 11 bases. Losses at the gene ends were 7 bases for V and 2 bases for J; bases not matched to a gene: 4. The CDR3 covers 14 residues. Germline-derived CDR1 and CDR2 are SNHLY and FYNNEI. Here the CDR3 reads CASKSGLAAYEQYF. The CDR3 region has the DNA TGTGCCAGCAAATCGGGACTAGCGGCCTACGAGCAGTACTTC. The complete variable domain, with remaining parts taken from reference TRBV2 and TRBJ2-7, reads EPEVTQTPSHQVTQMGQEVILRCVPISNHLYFYWYRQILGQKVEFLVSFYNNEISEKSEIFDDQFSVERPDGSNFTLKIRSTKLEDSAMYFCASKSGLAAYEQYFGPGTRLTVT.

Remarks on this clone: The identical CDR3 is also encoded by other nucleotide sequences in the sample. V is TRBV7-9 and J is TRBJ2-2, with unresolved D. The V gene lost 5 bases and the J gene lost 5 bases, with 9 bases spanning the gap. The CDR3 has 13 amino acids. Germline-derived CDR1 and CDR2 are SEHNR and FQNEAQ (reference sequence). The CDR3, as DNA: TGTGCCAGCAGCCCAGGACGGACCGGGGAGCTGTTTTTT. This encodes CASSPGRTGELFF.

The chain uses TRBV29-1 and TRBJ2-5, with 10 positions matching TRBD2. Germline CDR1 reads SQVTM; CDR2 reads ANQGSEA. The CDR3 is 13 residues long. V lost 7 bases to trimming and J lost 1 base; unmatched junction nucleotides: 3. The CDR3 loop is CSAAGGFQETQYF. As DNA, the CDR3 is TGCAGCGCAGCGGGAGGGTTCCAAGAGACCCAGTACTTC.

This clone was counted once. The CDR3 spells CASSPGTSGRFINEQFF. DNA for the CDR3: TGCGCCAGCAGCCCTGGGACTAGCGGGAGGTTTATAAATGAGCAGTTCTTC. This rearrangement joins TRBV5-1 to TRBJ2-1; 15 nucleotides match TRBD2. The CDR3 loop spans 17 amino acids. V gave up 4 bases and J gave up 7 bases; unmatched junction bases: 9. Germline V gives CDR1 SGHRS, CDR2 YFSETQ.

The gene calls are TRBV29-1 and TRBJ2-1; TRBD2 matches at 8 bases. Per germline, CDR1 SQVTM and CDR2 ANQGSEA. The CDR3 runs to 15 residues. Trimming at V came to 4 bases and at J to 4 bases, leaving 9 bases not matched to a gene. DNA for the CDR3: TGCAGCGTTGTACAAACTAGCGGAGTTTACAATGAGCAGTTCTTC. Amino acid sequence: CSVVQTSGVYNEQFF.

J is TRBJ2-4 and V is TRBV29-1; D is perhaps TRBD2 (5 bases). The CDR3 spans 14 residues. Germline lookup yields CDR1 SQVTM and CDR2 ANQGSEA. V lost 1 base, J lost 0 bases, and 7 bases lay in between. The CDR3 sequence: CSVEGGLAKNIQYF. The CDR3 nucleotides are TGCAGCGTTGAAGGCGGGTTAGCCAAAAACATTCAGTACTTC.